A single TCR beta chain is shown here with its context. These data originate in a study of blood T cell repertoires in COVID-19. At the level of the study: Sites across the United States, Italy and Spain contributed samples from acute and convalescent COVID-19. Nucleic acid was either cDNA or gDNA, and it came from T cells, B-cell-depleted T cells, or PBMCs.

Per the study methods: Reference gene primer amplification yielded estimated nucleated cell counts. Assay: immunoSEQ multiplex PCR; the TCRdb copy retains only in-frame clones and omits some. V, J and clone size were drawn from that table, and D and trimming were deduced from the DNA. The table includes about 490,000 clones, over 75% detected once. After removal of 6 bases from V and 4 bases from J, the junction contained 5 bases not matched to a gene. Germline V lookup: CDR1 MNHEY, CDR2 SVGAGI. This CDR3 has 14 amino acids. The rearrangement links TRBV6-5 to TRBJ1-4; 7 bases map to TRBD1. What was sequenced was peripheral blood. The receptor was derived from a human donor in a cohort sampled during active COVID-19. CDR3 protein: CASRRDSHNEKLFF. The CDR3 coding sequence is TGTGCCAGCAGGCGGGACAGCCATAATGAAAAACTGTTTTTT.